Described below is a single T cell receptor (beta chain) sequence and its context. Two negative PCRs, clearance, or symptom resolution characterized the recovered Cohort 3 donors. This entry is derived from a study of blood T cell repertoires in COVID-19. Study overall: T cells, B-cell-depleted T cells, or PBMCs supplied cDNA or gDNA.

Trimming shortened V by 0 bases and J by 5 bases, and 10 bases separated the two germline ends. Germline assignment: CDR1 ENHRY and CDR2 SYGVKD. CDR3 length: 14 amino acids. The method was immunoSEQ multiplex PCR; TCRdb's version includes in-frame clones alone and lacks a portion of them. The table shows about 330,000 clones, with under 95% occurring only once. This clonotype originated in a woman in her twenties or thirties who had recovered from COVID-19. Sequencing input: PBMCs or T cells enriched from blood (not recorded which). This sequence joins TRBV10-3 and TRBJ1-1, with D unresolved. In DNA, the CDR3 is TGTGCCATCAGTGAGTCGAGGGAGGGAACTGAAGCTTTCTTT. Its translation: CAISESREGTEAFF.